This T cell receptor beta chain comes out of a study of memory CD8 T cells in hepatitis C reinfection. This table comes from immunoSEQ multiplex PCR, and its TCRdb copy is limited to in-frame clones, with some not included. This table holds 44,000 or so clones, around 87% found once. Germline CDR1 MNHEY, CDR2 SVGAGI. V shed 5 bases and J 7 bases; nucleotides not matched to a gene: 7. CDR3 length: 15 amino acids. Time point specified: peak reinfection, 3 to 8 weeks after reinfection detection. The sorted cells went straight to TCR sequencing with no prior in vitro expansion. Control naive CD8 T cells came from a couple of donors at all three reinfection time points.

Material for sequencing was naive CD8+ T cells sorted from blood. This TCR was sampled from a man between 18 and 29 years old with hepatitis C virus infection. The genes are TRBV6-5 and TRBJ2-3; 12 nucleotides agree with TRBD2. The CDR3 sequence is CASSPLAGGPYTQYF. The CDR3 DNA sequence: TGTGCCAGCAGTCCCCTAGCGGGAGGGCCGTATACGCAGTATTTT.